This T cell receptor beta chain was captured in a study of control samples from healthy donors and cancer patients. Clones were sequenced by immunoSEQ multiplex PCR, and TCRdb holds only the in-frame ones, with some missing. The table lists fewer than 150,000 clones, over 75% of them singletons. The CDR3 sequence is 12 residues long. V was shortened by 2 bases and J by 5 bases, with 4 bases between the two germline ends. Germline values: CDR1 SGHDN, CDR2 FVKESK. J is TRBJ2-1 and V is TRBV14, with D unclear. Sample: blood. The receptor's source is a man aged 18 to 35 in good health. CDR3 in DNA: TGTGCCAGCAGCCAAATTAACAATGAGCAGTTCTTC. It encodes CASSQINNEQFF.